What follows are 23 T cell receptor beta chains derived from one specimen sequenced in a study of identical twins. One entry per CDR3 protein results from TCRdb running MiXCR on the 5' RACE reads. The sample has some 1,600,000 distinct CDR3 sequences; about 31% are singletons. Sequencing used cord blood. These receptors came from a newborn girl in good health.

The chain carries TRBV20-1 and TRBJ1-1; no clear D. The CDR3 has 13 residues. In germline, CDR1 is DFQATT, CDR2 SNEGSKA (reference sequence). V was cut by 2 bases and J by 4 bases, with 11 bases left in between. The DNA of the CDR3 is TGCAGTGCTAGAAGTTCGAGTTCCACTGAAGCTTTCTTT. Translated: CSARSSSSTEAFF.

The count of this clonotype is one. The chain links TRBV2 to TRBJ2-3; 10 bases align to TRBD2. The CDR3 consists of 16 residues. The V gene end was trimmed by 2 bases and the J gene end by 1 base; junction bases not matched to a gene: 3. The germline V gene has CDR1 SNHLY and CDR2 FYNNEI. Written as DNA, the CDR3 is TGTGCCAGCAGTGAAAATCTAGCGGGGGGCACAGATACGCAGTATTTT. It translates to CASSENLAGGTDTQYF.

V usage is TRBV6-2 or TRBV6-3 and J usage is TRBJ1-1, with 8 bases matching TRBD1. This CDR3 is 15 amino acids long. Germline V lookup: CDR1 MNHEY, CDR2 SVGEGT. Trimming cost V 3 bases and J 5 bases; bases outside gene matches: 8. This CDR3 is CASSYWDRRRTEAFF. DNA for the CDR3: TGTGCCAGCAGTTATTGGGACAGGAGGAGAACTGAAGCTTTCTTT.

This clonotype was counted many times. The rearrangement uses TRBV5-1 and TRBJ2-7; D is unclear. The CDR3 consists of 14 residues. V lost 4 bases and J lost 0, with 11 bases in between. CDR1 SGHRS and CDR2 YFSETQ come from the germline V gene. Here the CDR3 DNA reads TGCGCCAGCAGCCTGGAAGACATCTCCTACGAGCAGTACTTC. Amino acids: CASSLEDISYEQYF. The whole variable domain, remainder taken from reference TRBV5-1 and TRBJ2-7, is KAGVTQTPRYLIKTRGQQVTLSCSPISGHRSVSWYQQTPGQGLQFLFEYFSETQRNKGNFPGRFSGRQFSNSRSEMNVSTLELGDSALYLCASSLEDISYEQYFGPGTRLTVT.

The rearrangement joins TRBV29-1 to TRBJ2-1; no firm D call. Per the germline V gene, CDR1 is SQVTM and CDR2 is ANQGSEA. The CDR3 has 12 residues. V lost 7 bases and J lost 7, with 14 bases in between. DNA of the CDR3: TGCAGCGCCAGGTGGGGTTTAAATGAGCAGTTCTTC. Translation: CSARWGLNEQFF.

The CDR3 region is CASLAGFRKLFF. The CDR3 DNA reads as TGTGCCAGCTTGGCAGGTTTTAGGAAACTGTTTTTT. The chain joins TRBV6-4 to TRBJ1-4; D uncertain. Germline values: CDR1 MRHNA, CDR2 SNTAGT. CDR3 length: 12 residues. V lost 8 bases and J lost 11, with 15 bases in between.

This chain connects TRBV29-1 to TRBJ2-1; 9 bases agree with TRBD2. The DNA end is a closer match to TRBJ2-7, so the J assignment may be wrong. CDR3 length: 15 amino acids. The germline V gene has CDR1 SQVTM and CDR2 ANQGSEA. Here the CDR3 DNA reads TGCAGCGTTGGGATTAGCGGGAGCTCCTACAATGAGCAGTACTTC. Its translation is CSVGISGSSYNEQYF.

This clonotype was recorded at least ten times. This sequence joins TRBV7-9 and TRBJ2-1; tentative D call: TRBD2 (7 bases). CDR1 is SEHNR and CDR2 is FQNEAQ in the germline V gene (reference sequence). The CDR3 loop spans 17 amino acids. Trimming pared 0 bases from V and 0 bases from J, leaving 12 bases between. The CDR3 here is CASSLAGGGFSYNEQFF. The CDR3 region has the DNA TGTGCCAGCAGCTTAGCTGGCGGGGGCTTCTCCTACAATGAGCAGTTCTTC.

This clonotype came up many times. The chain carries TRBV5-5 and TRBJ2-3, with 8 positions matching TRBD1. This CDR3 contains 14 residues. CDR1 is SGHKS, CDR2 YYEKEE, per germline (reference sequence). The J segment lost 6 bases and the V segment lost 1 base, leaving 4 bases of the junction unmatched. CDR3 sequence reads: CASSLQGARDTQYF. The CDR3 region has the DNA TGTGCCAGCAGCTTGCAGGGGGCAAGGGATACGCAGTATTTT. Combining the CDR3 with reference TRBV5-5 and TRBJ2-3 gives the whole variable domain DAGVTQSPTHLIKTRGQQVTLRCSPISGHKSVSWYQQVLGQGPQFIFQYYEKEERGRGNFPDRFSARQFPNYSSELNVNALLLGDSALYLCASSLQGARDTQYFGPGTRLTVL.

V is TRBV20-1 and J is TRBJ2-7, with D tentatively TRBD2 (6 bases). V lost 6 bases to trimming and J lost 6 bases, with 12 bases between them. CDR3 length equals 11 residues. Germline CDR1 reads DFQATT; CDR2 reads SNEGSKA (reference sequence). This chain's CDR3 is CSAPGRREQYF. In DNA, the CDR3 is TGCAGTGCCCCAGGGAGGCGCGAGCAGTACTTC.

The chain employs TRBV25-1 and TRBJ1-3; D gene ambiguous. Trimming shortened V by 2 bases and J by 0 bases, and 8 bases separated the two germline ends. This CDR3 spans 15 amino acids. Germline lookup yields CDR1 MGHDK and CDR2 SYGVNS. In DNA form, the CDR3 reads TGTGCCAGCAGTGAACCCGGAAGCTCTGGAAACACCATATATTTT. This codes for CASSEPGSSGNTIYF.

V gene TRBV7-8 combines with J gene TRBJ2-7; D remains ambiguous. Germline V gene sequence: CDR1 SGHVS, CDR2 FQNEAQ. The CDR3 extends over 15 amino acids. Between the trimmed V and J ends, which lost 1 base and 2 bases, there was a span of 12 bases. CDR3 residues: CASSLGSGSPYEQYF. The CDR3, as DNA: TGTGCCAGCAGCTTAGGATCCGGAAGCCCCTACGAGCAGTACTTC.

In its sample, this clonotype was seen a few times. This CDR3 is CASSPPRGDSYEQYF. As DNA, the CDR3 is TGTGCCAGCAGTCCCCCGAGGGGTGATTCCTACGAGCAGTACTTC. The genes are TRBV6-5 and TRBJ2-7; D might be TRBD1 or TRBD2, each matching 5 bases. The V gene's germline CDR1 is MNHEY and CDR2 SVGAGI. Between the trimmed V and J ends, which lost 5 bases and 1 base, there was a span of 15 bases. The CDR3 runs 15 residues.

Written as DNA, the CDR3 is TGTGCCAGCAGCGCCAGACTAGCGGGCACCTACAATGAGCAGTTCTTC. It translates to CASSARLAGTYNEQFF. The chain is built from TRBV3-1 and TRBJ2-1, with TRBD2 matching over 10 bases. The CDR3 runs 16 residues. The germline gives CDR1 LGHDT, CDR2 YNNKEL (reference sequence). The V and J ends lost 5 bases and 2 bases, in that order; junction bases with no gene match: 6.

This clonotype was detected once. V is TRBV4-2 and J is TRBJ2-5; TRBD2 agrees at 16 bases. The CDR3 is 19 residues long. Germline V CDR1 and CDR2: LGHNA, YNFKEQ. Germline trimming cut 3 bases from V and 11 bases from J; bases unmatched to any gene: 18. The CDR3 DNA follows: TGTGCCAGCAGCCACTGGGGACTAGCGGGAGGGCCCTTTACCAATGAGCAGTACTTC. Its protein product is CASSHWGLAGGPFTNEQYF.

This clonotype occurred a few times. This sequence joins TRBV7-2 and TRBJ1-2, with 7 bases matching TRBD1. The CDR3 covers 19 residues. Germline V lookup: CDR1 SGHTA, CDR2 FQGNSA. The J segment lost 4 bases and the V segment lost 4 bases, leaving 21 bases of the junction unmatched. This CDR3 is CASSSRRTPGTAFAYGYTF. The CDR3 bases are TGTGCCAGCAGCTCTCGCAGAACACCCGGGACAGCCTTTGCCTATGGCTACACCTTC. The whole variable domain, remainder taken from reference TRBV7-2 and TRBJ1-2, is GAGVSQSPSNKVTEKGKDVELRCDPISGHTALYWYRQSLGQGLEFLIYFQGNSAPDKSGLPSDRFSAERTGGSVSTLTIQRTQQEDSAVYLCASSSRRTPGTAFAYGYTFGSGTRLTVV.

The chain recombines TRBV29-1 with TRBJ2-5; 7 positions agree with TRBD1. Per germline, CDR1 SQVTM and CDR2 ANQGSEA. The CDR3 totals 14 residues. V lost 6 bases, J lost 2 bases, and 9 bases stayed unmatched. The CDR3 DNA reads as TGCAGCGTCCGCGACAGGGCCTCTCAAGAGACCCAGTACTTC. Its translation is CSVRDRASQETQYF. Using reference TRBV29-1 and TRBJ2-5 for the parts outside the CDR3, the full variable domain is SAVISQKPSRDICQRGTSLTIQCQVDSQVTMMFWYRQQPGQSLTLIATANQGSEATYESGFVIDKFPISRPNLTFSTLTVSNMSPEDSSIYLCSVRDRASQETQYFGPGTRLLVL.

The J gene is TRBJ2-1, the V gene TRBV28; D might be TRBD1 or TRBD2, each matching 5 bases. V lost 7 bases and J lost 13, with 17 bases in between. The CDR3 has 12 amino acids. Germline V gives CDR1 MDHEN, CDR2 SYDVKM. CDR3 region: CASNAGAETQFF. The CDR3 bases are TGTGCCAGCAACGCCGGGGCAGAGACCCAGTTCTTC.

This clonotype was seen many times. This rearrangement joins TRBV29-1 to TRBJ2-5; 8 bases are a match to TRBD1. The germline V gene encodes CDR1 SQVTM and CDR2 ANQGSEA. The junction had 10 bases not matched to a gene; V was cut back by 5 bases and J by 2 bases. The CDR3 is 15 residues long. The CDR3 region is CSVRAGTGIQETQYF. The CDR3 region has the DNA TGCAGCGTTCGAGCCGGGACAGGAATTCAAGAGACCCAGTACTTC.

This clonotype was seen a few times. This chain joins TRBV12-3 or TRBV12-4 and TRBJ2-1; 12 bases match TRBD2. This CDR3 is 15 amino acids long. V lost 5 bases to trimming and J lost 7 bases; unmatched junction nucleotides: 6. The CDR3 sequence is CASSVTSGRTNEQFF. The CDR3 coding sequence is TGTGCCAGCAGTGTCACTAGCGGGAGGACGAATGAGCAGTTCTTC.

The V gene is TRBV20-1, the J gene TRBJ1-4; D not certain. V was pared by 0 bases and J by 0 bases, with 11 bases between. The CDR3 is 16 amino acids. The germline CDR1 and CDR2 sequences are DFQATT and SNEGSKA (reference sequence). The CDR3 coding sequence is TGCAGTGCTAGAGATTTTAGGGTCGCAACTAATGAAAAACTGTTTTTT. It codes for CSARDFRVATNEKLFF.

This clonotype was counted at least ten times. This sequence joins TRBV29-1 and TRBJ2-7, with D perhaps matching TRBD2 (5 bases). V lost 7 bases, J lost 0 bases, and 10 bases lay in between. Germline V gene data show CDR1 as SQVTM and CDR2 as ANQGSEA. CDR3 length equals 12 residues. The DNA of the CDR3 is TGCAGCGCTAGCCAGAACTCCTACGAGCAGTACTTC. This encodes CSASQNSYEQYF.

This rearrangement joins TRBV6-1 to TRBJ1-4; TRBD1 is a possible D gene (6 bases). The CDR3 contains 15 residues. Per germline, CDR1 MNHNS and CDR2 SASEGT. The ends were cut back, 1 base at V and 5 bases at J, with 11 bases in the middle. The CDR3: CASSEDRDYNEKLFF. The CDR3 region has the DNA TGTGCCAGCAGTGAAGACAGGGACTACAATGAAAAACTGTTTTTT.